This TCR beta chain appears in the sequencing data of a study of blood T cell repertoires in COVID-19. The wider study: Acute and convalescent COVID-19 specimens originated in the United States, Italy and Spain. Sample material is recorded as cDNA or gDNA derived from T cells, B-cell-depleted T cells, or PBMCs.

Germline CDR1 SGHRS, CDR2 YFSETQ. V lost 4 bases to trimming and J lost 6 bases; unmatched junction nucleotides: 5. The CDR3 runs 15 residues. How the authors handled the data: The assay estimated nucleated cells by amplifying reference gene primers. Produced via immunoSEQ multiplex PCR; TCRdb's table is partial and in-frame only. For V, J and clone size, that table is used; D and trimming come from the DNA. The sample lists tens of thousands of clones, approximately 88% occurring once. This chain uses TRBV5-1 with TRBJ2-1, with 12 bases aligning to TRBD1. The receptor was derived from a human donor in a cohort sampled during active COVID-19. The sequenced sample was peripheral blood. Here the CDR3 reads CASSPGQGAINEQFF. DNA of the CDR3: TGCGCCAGCAGCCCGGGACAGGGGGCGATCAATGAGCAGTTCTTC.